Listed below are T cell receptor beta chains from one sample, sequenced in a study of tumor and adjacent non-tumor tissue in lung cancer. One entry per CDR3 protein, called by TCRdb with MiXCR from the multiplex PCR reads. This table has 98,000 or so distinct CDR3 sequences, around three quarters appearing once. Input material: distant non-tumor lung tissue. Receptors were obtained from a man in his fifties or sixties with small cell lung cancer. Both conserved end residues are part of each CDR3. Fields, in order: V gene, J gene, CDR3 protein.

>TRBV12-3/TRBV12-4|TRBJ2-2
CANSPLAYITGELFF
>TRBV30|TRBJ2-3
CACKKSGGGTYTQYF
>TRBV11-1|TRBJ2-1
CASSLEGTNYNEQFF
>TRBV5-1|TRBJ2-2
CASSREALNIRELFF
>TRBV2|TRBJ2-2
CASSRDRGTGELFF
>TRBV6-2/TRBV6-3|TRBJ2-3
CASNYADSPFTDTQYF
>TRBV5-1|TRBJ2-5
CTSSNGRASGETQYF
>TRBV29-1|TRBJ1-1
CSVLSSYNTEAFF
>TRBV6-2/TRBV6-3|TRBJ2-3
CASTNTDTQYF
>TRBV28|TRBJ2-7
CASSFRWPYEQYF
>TRBV6-1|TRBJ2-3
CASTEVGTSDATQYF
>TRBV4-2|TRBJ2-7
CASSQDSNGIYEQYF
>TRBV6-1|TRBJ2-3
CAGSATSGRVRSHATQYF